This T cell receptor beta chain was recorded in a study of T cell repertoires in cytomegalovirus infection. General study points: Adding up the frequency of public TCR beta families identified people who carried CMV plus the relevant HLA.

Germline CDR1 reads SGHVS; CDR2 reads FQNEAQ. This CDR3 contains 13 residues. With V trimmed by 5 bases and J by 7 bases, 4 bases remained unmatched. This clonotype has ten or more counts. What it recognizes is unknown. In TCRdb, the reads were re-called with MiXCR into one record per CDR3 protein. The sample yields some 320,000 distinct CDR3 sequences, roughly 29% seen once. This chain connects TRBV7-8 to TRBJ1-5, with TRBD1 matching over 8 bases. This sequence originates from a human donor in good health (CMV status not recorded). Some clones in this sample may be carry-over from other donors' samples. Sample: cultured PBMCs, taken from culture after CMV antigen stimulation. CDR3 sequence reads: CASSTQGAQPQHF. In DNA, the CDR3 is TGTGCCAGCAGCACTCAGGGGGCCCAGCCCCAGCATTTT.